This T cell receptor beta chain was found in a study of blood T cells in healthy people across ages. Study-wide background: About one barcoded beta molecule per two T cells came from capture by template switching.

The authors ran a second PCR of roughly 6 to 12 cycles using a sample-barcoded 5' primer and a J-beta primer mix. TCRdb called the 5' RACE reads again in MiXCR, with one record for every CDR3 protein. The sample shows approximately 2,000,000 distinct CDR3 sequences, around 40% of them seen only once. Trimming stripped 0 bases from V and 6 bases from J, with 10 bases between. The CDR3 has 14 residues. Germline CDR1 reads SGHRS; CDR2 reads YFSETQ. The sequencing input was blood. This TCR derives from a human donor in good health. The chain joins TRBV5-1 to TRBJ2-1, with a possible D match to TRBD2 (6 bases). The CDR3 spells CASSLGGDGNEQFF. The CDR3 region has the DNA TGCGCCAGCAGCTTGGGCGGGGATGGCAATGAGCAGTTCTTC.